This TCR beta chain was recorded in a study of blood T cells in healthy people across ages. Germline V gene sequence: CDR1 SGHVS, CDR2 FNYEAQ. CDR3 size: 15 residues. V was shortened by 3 bases and J by 2 bases, with 14 bases between the two germline ends. A second 7 to 11 cycle PCR used barcoded and J-beta primers. A single record per CDR3 protein comes from TCRdb applying MiXCR to the 5' RACE reads. This sample has 760,000 or so distinct CDR3 sequences, with around a quarter found just once. A remark on this clonotype: Its antigen is still unknown.

Study outcomes and limitations: Long-lived donors exceeded aged donors in naive CD4+ cells and diversity.

A further study also used this sample, focusing on T cells of mothers and their children.

This sequence originates from a boy between 10 and 17 years old in good health. The sequenced sample consisted of blood. This chain connects TRBV7-6 to TRBJ2-7; D is undetermined. The CDR3 region is CASSLAPVGAYEQYF. In nucleotides, the CDR3 is TGTGCCAGCAGCTTGGCCCCTGTCGGAGCCTACGAGCAGTACTTC.